The rows below give T cell receptor beta chains drawn from one sample of a study of blood T cell repertoires in COVID-19. Libraries were prepared by immunoSEQ multiplex PCR; TCRdb keeps only in-frame clonotypes and omits some of them. This sample has approximately 100,000 clones; roughly 80% occur once, and the top ten carry 15% to 20%. Sequenced sample: peripheral blood. These receptors were taken from a woman of 80 years or more with active or convalescent COVID-19. The CDR3 runs from the conserved cysteine through the conserved F or W. A D gene is named only where the DNA matches it firmly. Size is omitted from some rows. Given values are once, few, many or a class for expanded clones.

clone_size j_call v_call d_call cdr3_aa cdr3_nt
- TRBJ1-3 TRBV13 - CASSLRTASGNTIYF TGTGCCAGCAGCTTACGGACAGCCTCTGGAAACACCATATATTTT
- TRBJ2-7 TRBV6-6 TRBD1 CASSGTAYEQYF TGTGCCAGCAGTGGGACAGCCTACGAGCAGTACTTC
- TRBJ2-3 TRBV29-1 - CSVEGGGDTQYF TGCAGCGTTGAAGGCGGAGGGGATACGCAGTATTTT
- TRBJ2-3 TRBV28 TRBD1 CASSHPGQGADTQYF TGTGCCAGCAGTCACCCGGGACAGGGGGCCGATACGCAGTATTTT
few TRBJ1-6 TRBV6-4 - CASSDSHGISPLHF TGTGCCAGCAGTGACTCTCACGGGATTTCACCCCTCCACTTT
- TRBJ2-7 TRBV5-1 TRBD1 CASSLEGTGMNYEQYF TGCGCCAGCAGCTTGGAGGGGACAGGGATGAACTACGAGCAGTACTTC
- TRBJ1-1 TRBV6-2/TRBV6-3 TRBD1 CASSYFGTVEAFF TGTGCCAGCAGTTACTTCGGGACAGTTGAAGCTTTCTTT
few TRBJ2-7 TRBV10-3 TRBD2 CATQLAGSYEQYF TGTGCCACCCAACTAGCGGGTTCCTACGAGCAGTACTTC
- TRBJ2-4 TRBV6-2/TRBV6-3 - CASSYAGNIQYF TGTGCCAGCAGTTATGCGGGAAACATTCAGTACTTC
- TRBJ2-7 TRBV3-1/TRBV3-2 - CASRPSSLSGEQYF TGTGCCAGCAGACCGAGCTCCCTATCTGGCGAGCAGTACTTC
- TRBJ1-6 TRBV28 TRBD1 CASEVGTGHRNSPLHF TGTGCCAGCGAAGTCGGGACAGGCCATAGGAATTCACCCCTCCACTTT
- TRBJ2-3 TRBV27 TRBD2 CASRLAGGGDTQYF TGTGCCAGCCGACTAGCGGGGGGGGGAGATACGCAGTATTTT
- TRBJ2-5 TRBV2 TRBD2 CASSEASGASETQYF TGTGCCAGCAGTGAAGCTAGCGGGGCTTCGGAGACCCAGTACTTC
few TRBJ1-1 TRBV28 TRBD1 CARKGGTGQTEAFF TGTGCCAGGAAAGGAGGGACAGGGCAGACTGAAGCTTTCTTT
- TRBJ1-2 TRBV30 TRBD1 CAWTQGAPNYGYTF TGTGCCTGGACACAGGGGGCGCCCAACTATGGCTACACCTTC
- TRBJ1-6 TRBV15 - CATSRAPGLTNSPLHF TGTGCCACCAGCAGAGCACCGGGACTGACTAATTCACCCCTCCACTTT
- TRBJ1-5 TRBV2 - CASTRGHPRQPQHF TGTGCCAGCACGAGAGGCCACCCTCGCCAGCCCCAGCATTTT
few TRBJ1-5 TRBV2 - CASSEGDSQPQHF TGTGCCAGCAGCGAGGGTGATTCTCAGCCCCAGCATTTT
- TRBJ2-7 TRBV5-4 TRBD1 CASSLEGGYSYEQYF TGTGCCAGCAGCTTGGAAGGGGGCTATTCCTACGAGCAGTACTTC
- TRBJ2-1 TRBV18 TRBD2 CASSTRTSGGGSNEQFF TGTGCCAGCTCAACACGGACTAGCGGGGGGGGCAGCAATGAGCAGTTCTTC
- TRBJ1-1 TRBV9 - CASSVGGRTEAFF TGTGCCAGCAGCGTAGGGGGGCGCACTGAAGCTTTCTTT
- TRBJ2-7 TRBV6-2/TRBV6-3 TRBD2 CASSLYNQRDYEQYF TGTGCCAGCAGCTTATACAACCAGCGGGATTACGAGCAGTACTTC
- TRBJ1-3 TRBV9 TRBD1 CASSVGTGDTIYF TGTGCCAGCAGCGTGGGGACAGGGGACACCATATATTTT
- TRBJ1-5 TRBV6-2/TRBV6-3 TRBD1 CASSLQGGGQPQHF TGTGCCAGCAGCCTACAGGGGGGAGGTCAGCCCCAGCATTTT
- TRBJ1-5 TRBV30 TRBD1 CAWSRTGGEPQHF TGTGCCTGGAGTCGGACAGGAGGCGAGCCCCAGCATTTT
once TRBJ2-1 TRBV11-2 TRBD2 CASSLGGGVYNEQFF TGTGCCAGCAGCTTAGGCGGGGGGGTATACAATGAGCAGTTCTTC
- TRBJ1-2 TRBV6-5 - CASSYNREGIYGYTF TGTGCCAGCAGTTACAACAGGGAAGGGATCTATGGCTACACCTTC
few TRBJ2-5 TRBV5-1 TRBD1 CASSPDRVGQETQYF TGCGCCAGCAGCCCCGACAGGGTAGGCCAAGAGACCCAGTACTTC
- TRBJ2-1 TRBV6-5 - CASRKTGGYEQFF TGTGCCAGCAGAAAGACAGGAGGCTATGAGCAGTTCTTC
- TRBJ1-1 TRBV12-3/TRBV12-4 - CASSSSVNTEAFF TGTGCCAGCAGTTCCTCGGTGAACACTGAAGCTTTCTTT
- TRBJ2-3 TRBV14 - CASSQDGSASTDTQYF TGTGCCAGCAGCCAAGATGGAAGCGCTAGCACAGATACGCAGTATTTT
- TRBJ1-5 TRBV7-9 TRBD1 CASSKDRGNQPQHF TGTGCCAGCAGTAAGGACAGGGGGAACCAGCCCCAGCATTTT
once TRBJ1-2 TRBV27 - CATGLMGASGYTF TGTGCCACCGGCCTCATGGGGGCGAGCGGCTACACCTTC
once TRBJ1-1 TRBV19 - CASSIPARGAVAFF TGTGCCAGTAGTATACCCGCCCGGGGGGCGGTTGCTTTCTTT
- TRBJ2-3 TRBV30 TRBD1 CAWSVGGWTDTQYF TGTGCCTGGAGTGTAGGGGGCTGGACAGATACGCAGTATTTT
few TRBJ2-1 TRBV10-3 TRBD2 CAIRDTIAGENNEQFF TGTGCCATCAGGGATACTATAGCGGGGGAGAACAATGAGCAGTTCTTC
- TRBJ2-3 TRBV30 TRBD2 CAWGTSGGPQNTQYF TGTGCCTGGGGGACTAGCGGGGGGCCCCAAAATACGCAGTATTTT
- TRBJ1-3 TRBV27 TRBD1 CASRTGGSGNTIYF TGTGCCAGCAGGACAGGGGGCTCTGGAAACACCATATATTTT
few TRBJ2-7 TRBV28 TRBD2 CASKGLAGGLNEQYF TGTGCCAGCAAGGGACTAGCGGGGGGGCTCAACGAGCAGTACTTC